This TCR beta chain was identified in a study of blood T cell repertoires in COVID-19. Study background: Both acute and convalescent COVID-19 samples were obtained from the United States, Italy and Spain. PBMCs, B-cell-depleted T cells, or T cells were the source of the cDNA or gDNA that made up the material.

This CDR3 is 14 amino acids long. CDR1 SNHLY and CDR2 FYNNEI come from the germline V gene. V lost 5 bases, J lost 6 bases, and 14 bases lay in between. As handled by the study authors: Quantification of nucleated cells was approximated via reference gene primer amplification. Here immunoSEQ multiplex PCR was the method, and the copy in TCRdb shows in-frame clones only, minus some. Clone size and V and J calls were adopted from that table, with D and trimming inferred from the DNA. Here the sample spans 200,000 to 250,000 clones, about 86% being singletons. The sequenced material came from peripheral blood. The receptor was isolated from a woman in her forties or fifties with COVID-19, enrolled during active disease. V usage is TRBV2 and J usage is TRBJ2-1; perhaps TRBD1 as D (6 bases). The CDR3: CASSYSGAGNEQFF. In DNA, the CDR3 is TGTGCCAGCAGTTATTCAGGGGCAGGCAATGAGCAGTTCTTC.